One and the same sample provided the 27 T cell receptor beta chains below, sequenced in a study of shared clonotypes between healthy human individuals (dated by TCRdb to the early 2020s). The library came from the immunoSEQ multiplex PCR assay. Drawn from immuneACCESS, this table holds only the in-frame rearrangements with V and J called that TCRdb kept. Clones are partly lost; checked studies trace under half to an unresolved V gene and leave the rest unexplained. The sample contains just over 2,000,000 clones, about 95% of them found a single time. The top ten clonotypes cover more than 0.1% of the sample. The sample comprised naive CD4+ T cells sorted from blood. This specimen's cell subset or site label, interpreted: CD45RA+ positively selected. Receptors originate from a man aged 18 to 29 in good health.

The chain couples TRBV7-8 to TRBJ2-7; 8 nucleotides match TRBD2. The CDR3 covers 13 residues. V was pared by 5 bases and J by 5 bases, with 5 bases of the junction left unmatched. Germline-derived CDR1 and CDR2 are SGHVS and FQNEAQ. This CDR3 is CASSLGLENEQYF. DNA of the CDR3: TGTGCCAGCAGCCTGGGACTAGAGAACGAGCAGTACTTC.

The DNA of the CDR3 is TGTGCCAGCAGCCCCGGGACAGGAGCTTATGGCTACACCTTC. Amino acids: CASSPGTGAYGYTF. This sequence joins TRBV28 and TRBJ1-2, with TRBD1 matching 8 bases. CDR1 and CDR2 from the germline V gene are MDHEN and SYDVKM. With V trimmed by 6 bases and J by 5 bases, 8 bases remained unmatched. This CDR3 region has 14 residues.

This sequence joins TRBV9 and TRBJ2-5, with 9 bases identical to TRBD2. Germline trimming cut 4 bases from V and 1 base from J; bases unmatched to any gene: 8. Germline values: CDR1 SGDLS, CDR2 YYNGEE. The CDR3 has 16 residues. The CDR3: CASSSALRGGQETQYF. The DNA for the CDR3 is TGTGCCAGCAGCTCCGCTTTGCGGGGGGGCCAAGAGACCCAGTACTTC.

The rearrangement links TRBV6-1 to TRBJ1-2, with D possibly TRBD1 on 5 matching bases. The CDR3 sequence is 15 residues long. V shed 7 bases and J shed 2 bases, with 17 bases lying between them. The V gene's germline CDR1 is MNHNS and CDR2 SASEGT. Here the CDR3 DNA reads TGTGCCAGCACCACGGGGGGACTCCAAAACTATGGCTACACCTTC. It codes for CASTTGGLQNYGYTF.

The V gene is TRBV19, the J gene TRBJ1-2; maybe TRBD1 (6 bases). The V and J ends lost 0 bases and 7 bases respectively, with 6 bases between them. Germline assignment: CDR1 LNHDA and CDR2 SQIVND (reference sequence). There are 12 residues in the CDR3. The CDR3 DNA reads TGTGCCAGTAGTATAGAGGGGGCTGGCTACACCTTC. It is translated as CASSIEGAGYTF.

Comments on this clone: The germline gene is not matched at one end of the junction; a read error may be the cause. The CDR3 coding sequence is TGTGCTAGCAGCCCGACAGGCACAGATACGCAGTATTTT. Translating it yields CASSPTGTDTQYF. The chain links TRBV7-7 to TRBJ2-3, with a possible D match to TRBD1 (5 bases). This CDR3 is 13 amino acids long. CDR1 is SSHAT, CDR2 FNYEAQ, per germline (reference sequence). The full variable domain, its missing parts supplied by reference TRBV7-7 and TRBJ2-3, is GAGVSQSPRYKVTKRGQDVTLRCDPISSHATLYWYQQALGQGPEFLTYFNYEAQPDKSGLPSDRFSAERPEGSISTLTIQRTEQRDSAMYRCASSPTGTDTQYFGPGTRLTVL.

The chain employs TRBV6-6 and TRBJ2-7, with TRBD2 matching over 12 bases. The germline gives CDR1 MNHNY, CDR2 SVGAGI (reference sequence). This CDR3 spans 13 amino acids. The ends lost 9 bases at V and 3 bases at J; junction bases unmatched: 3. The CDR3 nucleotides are TGTGCCAGTCGGACTAGCGGGGTCTACGAGCAGTACTTC. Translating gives CASRTSGVYEQYF.

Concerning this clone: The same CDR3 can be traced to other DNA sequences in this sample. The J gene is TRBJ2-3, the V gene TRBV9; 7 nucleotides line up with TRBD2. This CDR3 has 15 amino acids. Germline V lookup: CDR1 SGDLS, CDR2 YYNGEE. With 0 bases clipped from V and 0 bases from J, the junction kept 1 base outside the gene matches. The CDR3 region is CASSVGSGSTDTQYF. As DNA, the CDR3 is TGTGCCAGCAGCGTAGGTAGCGGGAGCACAGATACGCAGTATTTT.

CDR3 sequence: CASSPRHAVGEQYF. The CDR3 DNA follows: TGTGCCAGCAGTCCCCGGCACGCGGTTGGGGAGCAGTACTTC. This chain connects TRBV27 to TRBJ2-7; D ambiguous. This CDR3 is built from 14 residues. V lost 5 bases and J 7 bases, leaving 18 bases between the germline ends. Germline CDR1 is MNHEY and CDR2 is SMNVEV (reference sequence).

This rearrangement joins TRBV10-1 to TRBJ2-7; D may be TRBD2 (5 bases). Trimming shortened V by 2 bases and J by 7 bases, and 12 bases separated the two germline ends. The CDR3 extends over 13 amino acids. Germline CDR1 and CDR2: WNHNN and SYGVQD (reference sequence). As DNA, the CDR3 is TGCGCCAGCAGTGAGGCCGGGGTGGGGGAGCAGTACTTC. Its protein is CASSEAGVGEQYF.

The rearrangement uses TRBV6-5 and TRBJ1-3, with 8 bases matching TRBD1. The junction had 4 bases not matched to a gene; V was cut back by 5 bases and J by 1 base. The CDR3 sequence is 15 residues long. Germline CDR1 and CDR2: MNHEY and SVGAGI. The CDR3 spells CASSSDRGSGNTIYF. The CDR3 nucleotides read TGTGCCAGCAGTAGTGACAGGGGATCTGGAAACACCATATATTTT.

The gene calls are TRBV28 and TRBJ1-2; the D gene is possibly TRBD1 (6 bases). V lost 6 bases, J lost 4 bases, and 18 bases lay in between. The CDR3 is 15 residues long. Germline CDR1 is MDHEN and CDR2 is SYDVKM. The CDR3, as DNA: TGTGCCAGCAGGCCAGAGGGGCTAGGGGGCTATGGCTACACCTTC. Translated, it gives CASRPEGLGGYGYTF.

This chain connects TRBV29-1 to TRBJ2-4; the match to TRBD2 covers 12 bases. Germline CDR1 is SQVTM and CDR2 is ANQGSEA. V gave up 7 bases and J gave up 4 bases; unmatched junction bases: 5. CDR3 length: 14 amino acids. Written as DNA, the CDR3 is TGCAGCGCCGGACTAGCGGGGACAAAAAACATTCAGTACTTC. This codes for CSAGLAGTKNIQYF.

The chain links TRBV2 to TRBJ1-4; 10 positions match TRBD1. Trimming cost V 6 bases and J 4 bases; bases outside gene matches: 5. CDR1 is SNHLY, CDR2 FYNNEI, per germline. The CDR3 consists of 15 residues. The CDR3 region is CASRWTGGNNEKLFF. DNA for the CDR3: TGTGCCAGCAGGTGGACAGGGGGTAATAATGAAAAACTGTTTTTT.

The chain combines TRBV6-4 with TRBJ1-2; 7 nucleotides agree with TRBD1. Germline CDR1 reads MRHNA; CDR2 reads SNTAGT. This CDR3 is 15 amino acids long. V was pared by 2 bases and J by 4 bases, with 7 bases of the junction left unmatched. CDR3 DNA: TGTGCCAGCAGTGACCGCGGGACAGAGATCTATGGCTACACCTTC. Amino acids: CASSDRGTEIYGYTF.

The CDR3 region has the DNA TGTGCCAGTAGTCTCCTGTGGGGCGATGAAAAACTGTTTTTT. This codes for CASSLLWGDEKLFF. The chain uses TRBV19 and TRBJ1-4; D may be TRBD1 (5 bases). Per the germline V gene, CDR1 is LNHDA and CDR2 is SQIVND (reference sequence). V dropped 5 bases and J dropped 6 bases, with 13 bases sitting between them. CDR3 length: 14 amino acids.

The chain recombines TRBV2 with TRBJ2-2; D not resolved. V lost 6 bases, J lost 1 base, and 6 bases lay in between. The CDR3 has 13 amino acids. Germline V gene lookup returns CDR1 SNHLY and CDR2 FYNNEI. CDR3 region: CASRSENTGELFF. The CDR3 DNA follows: TGTGCCAGCAGGTCGGAGAACACCGGGGAGCTGTTTTTT.

This CDR3 is CSAGQGVYEQYF. Written as DNA, the CDR3 is TGCAGCGCCGGACAGGGGGTGTACGAGCAGTACTTC. V gene TRBV29-1 combines with J gene TRBJ2-7, with 10 bases that match TRBD1. CDR1 is SQVTM, CDR2 ANQGSEA, per germline. Unmatched junction bases numbered 4, after V lost 7 bases and J lost 4 bases. This CDR3 has 12 amino acids.

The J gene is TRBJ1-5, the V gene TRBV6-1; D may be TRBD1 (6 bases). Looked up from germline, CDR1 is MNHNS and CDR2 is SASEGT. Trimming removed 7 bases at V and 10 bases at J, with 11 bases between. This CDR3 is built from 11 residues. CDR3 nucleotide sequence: TGTGCCAGCACAGAGGGGGGACCCCAGCATTTT. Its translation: CASTEGGPQHF.

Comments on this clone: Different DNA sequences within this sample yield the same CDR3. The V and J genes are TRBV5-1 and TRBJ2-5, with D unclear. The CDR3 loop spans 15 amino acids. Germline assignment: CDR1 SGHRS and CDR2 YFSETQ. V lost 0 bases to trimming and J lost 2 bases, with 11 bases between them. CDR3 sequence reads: CASSLVSGSQETQYF. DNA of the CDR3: TGCGCCAGCAGCTTGGTCAGTGGGTCTCAAGAGACCCAGTACTTC. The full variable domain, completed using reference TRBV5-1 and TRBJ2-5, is KAGVTQTPRYLIKTRGQQVTLSCSPISGHRSVSWYQQTPGQGLQFLFEYFSETQRNKGNFPGRFSGRQFSNSRSEMNVSTLELGDSALYLCASSLVSGSQETQYFGPGTRLLVL.

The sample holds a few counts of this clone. The CDR3 is CASRPQGVNTEAFF. DNA of the CDR3: TGTGCCAGTAGACCACAGGGTGTGAACACTGAAGCTTTCTTT. The rearrangement links TRBV19 to TRBJ1-1; D is possibly TRBD1 (6 bases). Deletions cut 6 bases from V and 0 bases from J, with 11 bases between. Germline-derived CDR1 and CDR2 are LNHDA and SQIVND (reference sequence). CDR3 size: 14 residues.

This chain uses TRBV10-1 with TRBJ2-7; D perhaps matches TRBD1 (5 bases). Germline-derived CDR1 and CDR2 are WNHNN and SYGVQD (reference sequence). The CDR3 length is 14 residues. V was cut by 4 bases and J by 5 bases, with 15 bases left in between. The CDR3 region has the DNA TGCGCCAGCAGTGCAAGTTCAGGGTTACACGAGCAGTACTTC. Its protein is CASSASSGLHEQYF.

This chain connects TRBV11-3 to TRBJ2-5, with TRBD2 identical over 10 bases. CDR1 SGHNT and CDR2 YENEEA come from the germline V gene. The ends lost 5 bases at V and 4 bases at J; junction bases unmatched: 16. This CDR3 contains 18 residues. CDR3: CASSQRSGRARGLETQYF. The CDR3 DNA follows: TGTGCCAGCAGCCAGAGGAGCGGGAGGGCCCGGGGATTAGAGACCCAGTACTTC.

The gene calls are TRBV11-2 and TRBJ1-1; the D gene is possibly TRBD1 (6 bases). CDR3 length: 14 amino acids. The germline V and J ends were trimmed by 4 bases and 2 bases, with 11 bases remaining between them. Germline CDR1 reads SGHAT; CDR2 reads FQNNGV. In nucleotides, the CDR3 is TGTGCCAGCAGCTCGGGGGGCAGAAACACTGAAGCTTTCTTT. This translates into CASSSGGRNTEAFF.

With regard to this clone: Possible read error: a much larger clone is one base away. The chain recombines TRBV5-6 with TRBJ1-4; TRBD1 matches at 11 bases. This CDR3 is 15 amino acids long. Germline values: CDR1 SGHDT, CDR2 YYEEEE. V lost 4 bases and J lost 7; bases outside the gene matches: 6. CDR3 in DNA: TGTGCCAGCAGCGCCACCGGGACAGGGGGTGAAAAACTGTTTTTT. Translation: CASSATGTGGEKLFF.

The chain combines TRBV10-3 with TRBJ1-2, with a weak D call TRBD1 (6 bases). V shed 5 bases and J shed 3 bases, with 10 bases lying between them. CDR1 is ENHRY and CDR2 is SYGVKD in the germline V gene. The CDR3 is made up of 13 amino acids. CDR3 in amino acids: CAISRTEDYGYTF. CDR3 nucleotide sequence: TGTGCCATCAGTCGGACAGAAGACTATGGCTACACCTTC.

CDR3 nucleotide sequence: TGTGCCAGCTCAAAGATTCCGATAAACACAGATACGCAGTATTTT. Protein product: CASSKIPINTDTQYF. The chain links TRBV18 to TRBJ2-3; D ambiguous. V was pared by 5 bases and J by 2 bases, with 14 bases between. The germline V gene has CDR1 KGHSH and CDR2 LQKENI. The CDR3 is 15 residues long.